Given below is one T cell receptor (beta chain) in context. The antigen is not known. These data come from a study of blood T cells in healthy people across ages. Study-level findings and limits: Diversity estimated from one million T cells was considered an underestimate.

Germline-derived CDR1 and CDR2 are MGHDK and SYGVNS. This CDR3 region has 17 residues. V lost 0 bases and J lost 2; bases outside the gene matches: 9. Then a second PCR, running roughly 7 to 12 cycles, was carried out with a sample-barcoded 5' primer and a J-beta primer mix. MiXCR was run by TCRdb on the 5' RACE reads, yielding one entry per CDR3 protein. The table lists approximately 490,000 distinct CDR3 sequences, 24% of them singletons. Another study also made use of these data, one on T cells of mothers and their children.

The source of this sequence is a boy aged 5-17 years in good health. The chain is built from TRBV25-1 and TRBJ2-7; 8 positions match TRBD1. Sequences were obtained from blood. CDR3 DNA sequence: TGTGCCAGCAGTGAATATCCCGGACAGGGTCCTACCTACGAGCAGTACTTC. It is translated as CASSEYPGQGPTYEQYF.